This TCR beta chain was recovered during a study of T cell responses to AZD1222 COVID-19 vaccine. V was cut by 4 bases and J by 0 bases, with 10 bases left in between. The CDR3 is 15 amino acids. Germline CDR1 reads SGHTA; CDR2 reads FQGNSA. TCRdb keeps only in-frame clones here, not all; method: immunoSEQ multiplex PCR. The data show about 72,000 clones, 89% seen once. On this clone: The antigen remains undetermined.

The study's findings and limits: Repertoire sampling was restricted to post-peak T cell response timepoints. At baseline, seropositivity was found in only a handful of AZD1222 recipients. Clonal diversity was possibly underestimated; the donors were predominantly white British and more often female. Spike-wide vaccine-associated CD4 TCRs dominated at 160-218 and 743-854.

The chain recombines TRBV7-2 with TRBJ1-5; D may be TRBD1 (5 bases). The sample here was peripheral blood, taken 28 days after the second AZD1222 dose. The sequence was collected from an adult who received the AZD1222 COVID-19 vaccine. In DNA form, the CDR3 reads TGTGCCAGCAGCTCCCAGGGTTATAGCAATCAGCCCCAGCATTTT. It codes for CASSSQGYSNQPQHF.